This record concerns one T cell receptor (beta chain) sequence. This clonotype was seen a few times. This clone's antigen is unknown. One base away there is no much larger clone; base qualities are not given. This sample is part of a study of T cells after yellow fever vaccination (dated by TCRdb to the late 2010s). The study in broad terms: The SMART-Seq v4 Ultra Low Input RNA kit was used to prepare libraries from fractions with low cell numbers. To track T-cell clones before and after primary and booster YFV17D yellow fever vaccination, bulk TCR alpha and beta repertoires were sequenced longitudinally. Two healthy male donors made up the cohort, one aged 18 to 29 years and the other aged 30 to 40 years. Blood samples were taken at several timepoints before and after primary and secondary immunization, and bulk PBMC replicates and cell subsets were isolated. Overall study outcomes, separate from this receptor: The study included only two donors, which limits how far the findings can be generalized. A small share of clonotypes was detected in both CD4 and CD8 compartments, with the overlap likely arising from convergent recombination. Compared with the primary T-cell response, the secondary T-cell response was weaker but faster, peaking on day 5 rather than day 15. After the booster, most clones that had expanded after primary vaccination were detected again (around 97% of CD4 and around nine tenths of CD8), suggesting broad maintenance of memory. FACS-sorted repertoires could contain abundant contaminating clonotypes from the bulk population, so computational filtering was required.

For this chain, trimming is 2 bases at the V end and 2 bases at the J end, and the number of junction bases without a gene match is 11. The germline V gene (reference sequence) yields SGHNT for CDR1 and YYREEE for CDR2. Its CDR3 holds 18 amino acids, cysteine through phenylalanine. Kept here is only the CDR3 DNA, which spans 54 bases and is read in frame from base 1. The sample's treatment or condition label is to be understood as: live attenuated yellow fever vaccine strain. A standard Ficoll-Paque protocol was used to isolate PBMCs from peripheral blood. CD4 and CD8 T-cell fractions were isolated with Dynabeads CD4 and CD8 positive selection kits. RNA was extracted with TriZol from bulk PBMCs, CD4 and CD8 fractions, and dextramer-positive and dextramer-negative fractions. TCR cDNA was made using 5'RACE template switching, a step that added a universal primer site and unique molecular identifiers. Priming of cDNA synthesis was performed from both the TCR alpha and TCR beta constant segments. Two PCR steps were used to amplify libraries, with sample barcodes and sequencing adapters being added in the second step. Sequencing of libraries was done on Illumina HiSeq 2500 (2x100 bp) or NovaSeq (2x150 bp). Concerning the study's data processing: Demultiplexing of reads and collapsing into UMI consensus sequences were performed with MIGEC, and V(D)J alignment was carried out with MiXCR. Using edgeR on replicate PBMC samples, clonotypes were called vaccine-responding if FDR was below 0.01 and the log2 fold change was above 5 up to day 15. Each bulk clonotype received a CD4 or CD8 identity based on whether the sequenced CD4 or CD8 repertoire contained that clonotype at higher abundance. The public reads were reprocessed in TCRdb via fastp at Q25 and MiXCR, keeping in-frame beta chains. All rows with the same CDR3 protein become a single entry with the most common DNA and genes. None of the V and J calls come from the authors' own analysis; TCRdb made them. The sample data list about 230,000 distinct CDR3 sequences, and around 6.7% of these were observed just once. The top ten clones comprise around 1% of the sample.

The receptor comes from a man in his thirties or forties who received the YFV17D yellow fever vaccine. The sequence is built from TRBV5-4 and TRBJ1-5; TRBD1 fits 9 bases in the junction. This specimen was CD4+ T cells sorted from PBMCs, taken on the day of the yellow fever booster vaccination. The CDR3 amino acid sequence is: CASSFSGQGISGNQPQHF. The nucleotide sequence reads as follows: TGTGCCAGCAGCTTTTCGGGACAGGGTATTTCGGGCAATCAGCCCCAGCATTTT.